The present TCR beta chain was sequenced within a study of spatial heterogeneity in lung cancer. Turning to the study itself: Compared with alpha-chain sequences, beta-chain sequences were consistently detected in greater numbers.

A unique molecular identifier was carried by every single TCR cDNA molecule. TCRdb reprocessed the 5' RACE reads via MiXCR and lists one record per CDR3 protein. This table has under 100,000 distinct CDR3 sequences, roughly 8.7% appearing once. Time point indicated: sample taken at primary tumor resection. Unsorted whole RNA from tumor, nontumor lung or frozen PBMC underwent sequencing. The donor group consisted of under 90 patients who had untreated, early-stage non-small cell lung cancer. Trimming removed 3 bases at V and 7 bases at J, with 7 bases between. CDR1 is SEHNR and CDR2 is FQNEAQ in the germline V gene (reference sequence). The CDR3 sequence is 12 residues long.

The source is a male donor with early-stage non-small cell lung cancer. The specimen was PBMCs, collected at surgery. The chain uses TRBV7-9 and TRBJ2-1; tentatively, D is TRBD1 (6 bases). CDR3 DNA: TGTGCCAGCAGCTTGGGGGCTAATGAGCAGTTCTTC. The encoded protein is CASSLGANEQFF.